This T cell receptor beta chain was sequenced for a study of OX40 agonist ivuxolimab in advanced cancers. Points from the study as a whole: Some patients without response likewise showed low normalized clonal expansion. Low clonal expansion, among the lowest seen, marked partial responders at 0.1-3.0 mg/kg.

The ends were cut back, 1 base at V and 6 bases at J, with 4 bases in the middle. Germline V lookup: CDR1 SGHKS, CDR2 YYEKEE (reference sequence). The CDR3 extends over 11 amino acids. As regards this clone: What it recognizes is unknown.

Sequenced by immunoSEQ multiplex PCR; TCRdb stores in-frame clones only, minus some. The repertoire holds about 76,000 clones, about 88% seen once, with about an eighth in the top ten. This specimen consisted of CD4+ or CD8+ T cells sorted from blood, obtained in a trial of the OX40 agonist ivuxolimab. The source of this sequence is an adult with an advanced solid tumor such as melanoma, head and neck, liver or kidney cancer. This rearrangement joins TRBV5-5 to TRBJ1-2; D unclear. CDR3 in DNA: TGTGCCAGCAGCTTGTGGGATGGCTACACCTTC. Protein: CASSLWDGYTF.